This T cell receptor beta chain comes out of a study of blood T cell repertoires in COVID-19 (dated by TCRdb to about 2020). About the full investigation: The collaborator samples originated in the United States, Italy and Spain and spanned the acute and convalescent phases of COVID-19. The dataset comprised deeply sampled blood TCRbeta repertoires from subjects exposed to, actively infected with, or recovered from COVID-19. Samples were obtained from the ongoing ImmuneRACE study (first 160 participants) and from about 1,300 subjects provided by 6 global collaborators. Nearly every sample came with metadata listing a de-identified subject ID, COVID-19 status, age in years and sex. The repertoires were released in a freely available public database meant as a resource for research on the immune response to SARS-CoV-2. Where HLA class I and class II types were available, the types were taken from metadata supplied by the sample provider, not from assay-based typing. The prospective study material was composed of cDNA or gDNA derived from T cells, B-cell-depleted T cells, or PBMCs.

Comments on this clone: Its antigen target is currently unknown. No clone much larger than this one lies a single base away; base qualities are absent.

Trimmed from V: 2 bases; trimmed from J: 4 bases; junction bases lacking a gene match: 6. The CDR3, cysteine through phenylalanine, is 17 amino acids long. The read is trimmed to its CDR3 DNA, 51 bases read in frame from base 1. Taken from the germline V gene, the CDR1 and CDR2 loops are MNHEY and SVGEGT. Summary of the overall study and its limitations: How much clinical and demographic metadata was included differed by source and by participant, and the metadata was provided uncurated.

TCRbeta CDR3 regions were amplified from genomic DNA using the immunoSEQ Assay, a bias-controlled multiplex PCR. In the source study's methods: The number of nucleated cells in each sample was estimated by amplification of reference gene primers within the assay. To quantify the absolute abundance of each unique TCRbeta CDR3 rearrangement, sequence reads were collapsed and filtered. For each sample, productive Simpson clonality was calculated as the square root of Simpson's diversity index over productive rearrangements. This is the immuneACCESS table as TCRdb keeps it, with only in-frame sequences that have V and J called. A part of the clones is gone; compared with another copy, unresolved V genes explain less than half, and the rest is unexplained. V and J calls and clone size are those listed in that table; D and trimming were worked out from the DNA. Here the sample has around 370,000 clones; around 89% occur a single time. More than 0.95% of the sample is in the top ten clones.

In the prospective study, participants were about 18 to 95 years old, resided in 24 geographic areas of the United States, and were enrolled through a virtual design. In the prospective study, participants were assigned to cohorts based on the clinical history participants reported in a screening survey and a study questionnaire. Recovered participants in ImmuneRACE Cohort 3 were defined as having two consecutive negative NP/OP PCR tests, clearance from a healthcare professional, or resolution of symptoms. Mobile phlebotomists in the prospective study collected whole blood, serum and a nasopharyngeal or oropharyngeal swab from every participant. Participants in the prospective study had the option to provide additional blood draws and questionnaires over a roughly 2-month period. Before DNA extraction, prospective study blood samples were shipped either frozen or at room temperature.

The clonotype comes from a woman between 18 and 29 years old who had recovered from COVID-19. The V and J genes are TRBV6-2 or TRBV6-3 and TRBJ2-2, with TRBD1 identical over 11 junction bases. The sequenced sample consisted of PBMCs or T cells enriched from blood (not recorded which). The DNA sequence reads TGTGCCAGCAGTTACCCTGGACAGGGGGCGGGCACCGGGGAGCTGTTTTTT. Its coded protein is CASSYPGQGAGTGELFF.